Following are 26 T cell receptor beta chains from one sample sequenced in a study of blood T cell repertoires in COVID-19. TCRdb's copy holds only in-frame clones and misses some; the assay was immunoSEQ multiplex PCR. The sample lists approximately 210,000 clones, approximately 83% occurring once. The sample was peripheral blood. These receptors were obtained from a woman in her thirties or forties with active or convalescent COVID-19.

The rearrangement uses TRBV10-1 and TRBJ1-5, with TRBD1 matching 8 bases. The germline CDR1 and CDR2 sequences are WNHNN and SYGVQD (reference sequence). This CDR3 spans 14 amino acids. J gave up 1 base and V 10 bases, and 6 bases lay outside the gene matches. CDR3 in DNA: TGCGCCACCGCGGACAGGGTGAGCAATCAGCCCCAGCATTTT. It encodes CATADRVSNQPQHF.

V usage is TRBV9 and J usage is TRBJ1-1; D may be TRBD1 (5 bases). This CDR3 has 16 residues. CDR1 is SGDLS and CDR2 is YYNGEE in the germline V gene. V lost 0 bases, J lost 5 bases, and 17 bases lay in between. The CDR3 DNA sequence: TGTGCCAGCAGCGTAGGGGTCGGAGGGAGGGGAACTGAAGCTTTCTTT. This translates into CASSVGVGGRGTEAFF.

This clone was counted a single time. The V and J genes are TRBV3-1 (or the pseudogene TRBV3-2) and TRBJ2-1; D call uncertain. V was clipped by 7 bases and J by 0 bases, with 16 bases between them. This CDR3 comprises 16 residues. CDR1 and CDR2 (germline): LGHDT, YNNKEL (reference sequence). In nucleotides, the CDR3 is TGTGCCAGCACCCCCGACTTAAGTAGCTCCTACAATGAGCAGTTCTTC. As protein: CASTPDLSSSYNEQFF.

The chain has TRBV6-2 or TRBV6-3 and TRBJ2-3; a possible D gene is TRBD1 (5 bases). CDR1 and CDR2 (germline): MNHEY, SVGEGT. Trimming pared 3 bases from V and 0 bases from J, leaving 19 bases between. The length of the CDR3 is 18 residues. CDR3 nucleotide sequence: TGTGCCAGCAGTTATCTGATGAATAGGGGTACTAGCACAGATACGCAGTATTTT. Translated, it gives CASSYLMNRGTSTDTQYF.

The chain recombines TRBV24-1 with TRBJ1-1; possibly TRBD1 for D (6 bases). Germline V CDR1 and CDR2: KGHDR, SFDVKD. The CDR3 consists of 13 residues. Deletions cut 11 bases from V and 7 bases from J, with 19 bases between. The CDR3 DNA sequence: TGTGCCATCACGGGACACCAAGACGGTGAAGCTTTCTTT. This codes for CAITGHQDGEAFF.

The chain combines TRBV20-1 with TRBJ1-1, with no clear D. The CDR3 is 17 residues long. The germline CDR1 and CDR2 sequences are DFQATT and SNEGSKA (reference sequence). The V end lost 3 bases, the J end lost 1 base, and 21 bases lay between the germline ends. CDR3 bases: TGCAGTGCTAGTAAAACGGCCAGCCTGGCGGCGAACACTGAAGCTTTCTTT. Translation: CSASKTASLAANTEAFF.

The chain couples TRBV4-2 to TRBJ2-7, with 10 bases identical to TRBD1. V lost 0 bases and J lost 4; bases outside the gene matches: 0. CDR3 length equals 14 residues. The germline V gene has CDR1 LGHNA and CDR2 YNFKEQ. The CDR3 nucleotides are TGTGCCAGCAGCCAAGAGGGACAGGGGTACGAGCAGTACTTC. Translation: CASSQEGQGYEQYF.

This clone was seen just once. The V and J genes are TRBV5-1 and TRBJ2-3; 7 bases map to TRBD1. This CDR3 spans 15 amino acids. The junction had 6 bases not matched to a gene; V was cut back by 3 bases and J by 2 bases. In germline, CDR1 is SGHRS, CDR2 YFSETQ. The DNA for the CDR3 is TGCGCCAGCAGCTCGATGACAGGGTCCACAGATACGCAGTATTTT. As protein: CASSSMTGSTDTQYF.

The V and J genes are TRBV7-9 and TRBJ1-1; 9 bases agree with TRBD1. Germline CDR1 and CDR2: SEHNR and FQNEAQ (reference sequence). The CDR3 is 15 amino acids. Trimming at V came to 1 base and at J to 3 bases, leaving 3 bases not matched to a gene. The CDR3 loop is CASSLEDRGDTEAFF. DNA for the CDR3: TGTGCCAGCAGCTTAGAGGACAGGGGCGACACTGAAGCTTTCTTT. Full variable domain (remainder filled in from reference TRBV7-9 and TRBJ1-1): DTGVSQNPRHKITKRGQNVTFRCDPISEHNRLYWYRQTLGQGPEFLTYFQNEAQLEKSRLLSDRFSAERPKGSFSTLEIQRTEQGDSAMYLCASSLEDRGDTEAFFGQGTRLTVV.

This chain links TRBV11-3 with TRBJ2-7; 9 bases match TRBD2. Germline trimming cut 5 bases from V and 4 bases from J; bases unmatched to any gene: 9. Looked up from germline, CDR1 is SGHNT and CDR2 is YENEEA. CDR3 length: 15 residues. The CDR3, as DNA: TGTGCCAGCAGCCTCCTCGCGGGGGGGAATTACGAGCAGTACTTC. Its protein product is CASSLLAGGNYEQYF.

CDR3 loop: CASSLEGINIQYF. CDR3 nucleotide sequence: TGTGCCAGCAGCCTGGAGGGTATCAACATTCAGTACTTC. V gene TRBV12-3 or TRBV12-4 combines with J gene TRBJ2-4; a possible D gene is TRBD2 (6 bases). The CDR3 is 13 amino acids. Trimming stripped 6 bases from V and 7 bases from J, with 13 bases between.

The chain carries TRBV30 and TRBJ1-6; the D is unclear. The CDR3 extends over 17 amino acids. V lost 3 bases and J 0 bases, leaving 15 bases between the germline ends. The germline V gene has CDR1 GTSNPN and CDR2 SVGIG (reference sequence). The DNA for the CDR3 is TGTGCCTGGAGAGAAATGACTGCGAGCTCCTATAATTCACCCCTCCACTTT. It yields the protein CAWREMTASSYNSPLHF.

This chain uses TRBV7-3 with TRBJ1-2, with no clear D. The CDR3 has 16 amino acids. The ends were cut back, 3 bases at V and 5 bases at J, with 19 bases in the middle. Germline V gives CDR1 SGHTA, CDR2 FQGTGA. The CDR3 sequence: CASSFFSSPETYGYTF. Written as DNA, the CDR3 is TGTGCCAGCAGCTTTTTTTCTTCCCCGGAGACTTATGGCTACACCTTC.

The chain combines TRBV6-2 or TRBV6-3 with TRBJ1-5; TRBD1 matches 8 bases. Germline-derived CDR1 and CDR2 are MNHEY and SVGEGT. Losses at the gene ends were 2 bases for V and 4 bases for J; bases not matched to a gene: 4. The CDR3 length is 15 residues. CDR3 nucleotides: TGTGCCAGCAGTTACCCAGGGGGCGCGAATCAGCCCCAGCATTTT. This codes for CASSYPGGANQPQHF.

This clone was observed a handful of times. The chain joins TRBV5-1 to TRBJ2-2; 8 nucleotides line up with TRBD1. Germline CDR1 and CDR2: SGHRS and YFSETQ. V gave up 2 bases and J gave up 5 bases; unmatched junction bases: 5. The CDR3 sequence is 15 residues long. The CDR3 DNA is TGCGCCAGCAGCTTCACAGGGGGTTTAACCGGGGAGCTGTTTTTT. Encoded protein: CASSFTGGLTGELFF.

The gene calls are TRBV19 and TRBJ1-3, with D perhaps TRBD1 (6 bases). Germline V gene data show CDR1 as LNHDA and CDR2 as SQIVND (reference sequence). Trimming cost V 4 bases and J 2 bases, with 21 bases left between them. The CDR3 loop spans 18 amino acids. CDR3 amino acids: CASSSGQTLEMAGNTIYF. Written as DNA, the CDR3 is TGTGCCAGTAGTAGCGGACAGACCTTGGAAATGGCTGGAAACACCATATATTTT. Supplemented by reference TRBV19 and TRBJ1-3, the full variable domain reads DGGITQSPKYLFRKEGQNVTLSCEQNLNHDAMYWYRQDPGQGLRLIYYSQIVNDFQKGDIAEGYSVSREKKESFPLTVTSAQKNPTAFYLCASSSGQTLEMAGNTIYFGEGSWLTVV.

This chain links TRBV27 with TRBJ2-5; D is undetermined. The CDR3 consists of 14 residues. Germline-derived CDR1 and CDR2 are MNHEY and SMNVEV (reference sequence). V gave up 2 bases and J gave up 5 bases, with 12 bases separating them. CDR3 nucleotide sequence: TGTGCCAGCAGTTTAGCTGGCCGAGGCGAGACCCAGTACTTC. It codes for CASSLAGRGETQYF.

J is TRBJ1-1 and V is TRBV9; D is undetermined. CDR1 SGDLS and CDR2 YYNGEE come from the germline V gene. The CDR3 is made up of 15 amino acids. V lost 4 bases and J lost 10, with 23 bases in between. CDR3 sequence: CASSPMDGRVSVAFF. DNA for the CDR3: TGTGCCAGCAGCCCAATGGACGGGAGGGTGTCCGTAGCTTTCTTT.

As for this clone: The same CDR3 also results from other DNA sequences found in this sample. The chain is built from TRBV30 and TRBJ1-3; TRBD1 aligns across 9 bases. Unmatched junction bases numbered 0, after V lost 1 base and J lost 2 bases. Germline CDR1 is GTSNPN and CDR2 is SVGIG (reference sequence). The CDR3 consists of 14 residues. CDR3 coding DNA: TGTGCCTGGAGTGGGACAGGGGCTGGAAACACCATATATTTT. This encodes CAWSGTGAGNTIYF.

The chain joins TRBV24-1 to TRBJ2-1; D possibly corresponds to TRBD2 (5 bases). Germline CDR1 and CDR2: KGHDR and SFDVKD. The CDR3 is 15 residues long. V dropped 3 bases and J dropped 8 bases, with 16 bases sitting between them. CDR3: CATSDLGVGSDEQFF. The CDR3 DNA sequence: TGTGCCACCAGTGATCTCGGGGTAGGGAGCGATGAGCAGTTCTTC.

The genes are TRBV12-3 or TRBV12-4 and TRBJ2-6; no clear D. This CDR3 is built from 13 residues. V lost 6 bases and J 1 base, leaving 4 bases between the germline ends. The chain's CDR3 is CASSGSGANVLTF. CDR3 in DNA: TGTGCCAGCAGCGGTTCTGGGGCCAACGTCCTGACTTTC.

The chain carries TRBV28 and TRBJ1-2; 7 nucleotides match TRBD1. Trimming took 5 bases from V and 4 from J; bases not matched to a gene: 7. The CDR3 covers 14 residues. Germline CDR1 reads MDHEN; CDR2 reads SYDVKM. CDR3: CASSTPGTVYGYTF. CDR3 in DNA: TGTGCCAGCAGTACCCCCGGGACAGTCTATGGCTACACCTTC.

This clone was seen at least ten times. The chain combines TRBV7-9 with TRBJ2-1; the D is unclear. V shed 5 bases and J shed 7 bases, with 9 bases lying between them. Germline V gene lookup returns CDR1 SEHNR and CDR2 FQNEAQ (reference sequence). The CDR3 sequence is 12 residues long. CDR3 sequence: CASSRSKNEQFF. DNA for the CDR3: TGTGCCAGCAGCCGGAGTAAGAATGAGCAGTTCTTC.

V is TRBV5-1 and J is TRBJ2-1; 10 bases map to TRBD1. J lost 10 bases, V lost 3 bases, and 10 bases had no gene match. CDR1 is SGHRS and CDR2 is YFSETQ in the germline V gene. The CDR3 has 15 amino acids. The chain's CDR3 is CASSWDRGLMVEQFF. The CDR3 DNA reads TGCGCCAGCAGCTGGGACAGGGGATTAATGGTCGAGCAGTTCTTC.

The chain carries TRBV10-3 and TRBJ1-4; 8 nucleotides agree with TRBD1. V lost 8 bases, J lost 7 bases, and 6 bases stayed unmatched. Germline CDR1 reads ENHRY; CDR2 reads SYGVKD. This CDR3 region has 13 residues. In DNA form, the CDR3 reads TGTGCCATCGGTGGGACAGGCCGTGAAAAACTGTTTTTT. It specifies CAIGGTGREKLFF.

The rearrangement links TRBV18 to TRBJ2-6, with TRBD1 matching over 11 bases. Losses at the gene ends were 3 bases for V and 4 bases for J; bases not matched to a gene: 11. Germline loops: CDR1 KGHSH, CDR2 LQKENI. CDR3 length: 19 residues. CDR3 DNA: TGTGCCAGCTCACCCCAGACAGGACAGGGGGCGTTAGGGGCCAACGTCCTGACTTTC. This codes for CASSPQTGQGALGANVLTF.